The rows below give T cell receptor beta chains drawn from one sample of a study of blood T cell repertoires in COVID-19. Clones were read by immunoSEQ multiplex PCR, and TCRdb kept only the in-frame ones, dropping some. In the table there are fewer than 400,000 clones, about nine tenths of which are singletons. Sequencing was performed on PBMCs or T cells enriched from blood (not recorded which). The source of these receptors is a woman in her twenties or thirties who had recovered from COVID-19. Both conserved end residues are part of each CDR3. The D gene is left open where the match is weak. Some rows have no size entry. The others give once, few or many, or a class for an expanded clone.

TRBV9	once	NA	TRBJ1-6	CASSTTGYNSPLHF	TGTGCCAGCAGCACCACAGGGTATAATTCACCCCTCCACTTT
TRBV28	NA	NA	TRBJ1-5	CASSYRQPQHF	TGTGCCAGCAGTTACAGACAGCCCCAGCATTTT
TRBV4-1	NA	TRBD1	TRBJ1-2	CASSQELVGTALNYGYTF	TGCGCCAGCAGCCAAGAACTAGTAGGGACAGCACTTAACTATGGCTACACCTTC
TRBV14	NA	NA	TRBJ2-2	CASSSLRPSNTGELFF	TGTGCCAGCAGCAGCCTCCGCCCCTCCAACACCGGGGAGCTGTTTTTT
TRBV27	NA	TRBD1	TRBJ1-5	CASSLGRRGNQPQHF	TGTGCCAGCAGTTTAGGGCGCAGGGGGAATCAGCCCCAGCATTTT
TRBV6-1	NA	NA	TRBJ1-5	CASSEMAGFYSNQPQHF	TGTGCCAGCAGTGAAATGGCAGGATTTTATAGCAATCAGCCCCAGCATTTT
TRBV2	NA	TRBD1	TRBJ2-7	CASSVGQGASYEQYF	TGTGCCAGCAGTGTGGGGCAGGGGGCATCCTACGAGCAGTACTTC
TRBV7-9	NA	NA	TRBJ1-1	CASSLRLAGANTEAFF	TGTGCCAGCAGCTTACGGCTCGCAGGGGCCAACACTGAAGCTTTCTTT
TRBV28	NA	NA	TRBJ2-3	CASKKGGIGTDTQYF	TGTGCCAGCAAAAAGGGGGGGATTGGCACAGATACGCAGTATTTT
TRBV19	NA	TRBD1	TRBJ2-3	CASSIGTGNEDTQYF	TGTGCCAGTAGTATCGGGACAGGGAATGAAGATACGCAGTATTTT
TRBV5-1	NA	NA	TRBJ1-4	CASSLGQKEKLFF	TGCGCCAGCAGCTTGGGACAGAAAGAAAAACTGTTTTTT
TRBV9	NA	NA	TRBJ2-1	CASSVARAAGSNEQFF	TGTGCCAGCAGCGTAGCTAGGGCTGCCGGGAGCAATGAGCAGTTCTTC
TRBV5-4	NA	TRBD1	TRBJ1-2	CASSLAGTGVDGYTF	TGTGCCAGCAGCTTGGCCGGGACAGGGGTTGATGGCTACACCTTC
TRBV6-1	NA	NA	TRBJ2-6	CASSEHFSSGANVLTF	TGTGCCAGCAGTGAGCACTTTAGCTCTGGGGCCAACGTCCTGACTTTC
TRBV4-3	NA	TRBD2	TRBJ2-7	CASSQALAGANEQYF	TGCGCCAGCAGCCAAGCCCTAGCGGGGGCAAACGAGCAGTACTTC
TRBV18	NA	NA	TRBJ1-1	CASSPVSTAKAFF	TGTGCCAGCTCACCAGTTTCGACAGCAAAAGCTTTCTTT
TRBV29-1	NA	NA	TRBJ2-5	CSVRTGETQYF	TGCAGCGTTCGGACTGGAGAGACCCAGTACTTC
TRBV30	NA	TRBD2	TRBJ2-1	CAWSVMRQTSGRANEQFF	TGTGCCTGGAGTGTAATGCGTCAGACTAGCGGGAGGGCGAATGAGCAGTTCTTC
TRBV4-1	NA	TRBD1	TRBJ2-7	CASSHLGQGLFYEQYF	TGCGCCAGCAGCCACCTAGGACAGGGTCTTTTCTACGAGCAGTACTTC
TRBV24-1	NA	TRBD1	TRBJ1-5	CATSDHTGDGDSNQPQHF	TGTGCCACCAGTGACCATACAGGGGACGGGGATAGCAATCAGCCCCAGCATTTT
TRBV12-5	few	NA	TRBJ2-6	CASGLDRTVSSGANVLTF	TGTGCTAGTGGTTTGGACCGGACAGTAAGCTCTGGGGCCAACGTCCTGACTTTC
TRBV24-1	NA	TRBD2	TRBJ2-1	CATSDLASGRIDEQFF	TGTGCCACCAGTGATTTAGCTAGCGGGAGGATCGATGAGCAGTTCTTC
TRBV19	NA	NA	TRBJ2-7	CASSTTHRAEQYF	TGTGCCAGTAGTACCACCCACAGGGCCGAGCAGTACTTC
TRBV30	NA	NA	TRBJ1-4	CARTGRGEKLFF	TGTGCCCGGACCGGCCGGGGTGAAAAACTGTTTTTT
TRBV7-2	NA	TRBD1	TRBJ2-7	CASSPDRGIYEQYF	TGTGCCAGCAGCCCGGACAGGGGCATCTACGAGCAGTACTTC
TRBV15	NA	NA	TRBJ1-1	CATSRDPSTEAFF	TGTGCCACCAGCAGAGATCCGAGTACTGAAGCTTTCTTT